The clone carrying this T cell receptor beta chain is a singleton in its sample. Original data processing: Reference gene primer amplification in the assay estimated nucleated cell counts. Libraries were prepared by immunoSEQ multiplex PCR; TCRdb keeps only in-frame clonotypes and omits some of them. V and J calls and clone size follow that table, whereas D and trimming were derived from the DNA. The sample has roughly 90,000 clones; about 85% are singletons. This sample is drawn from a study of blood T cell repertoires in COVID-19. Across the study: Some COVID-19 samples were acute and others convalescent; all came from the United States, Italy and Spain. The analysed material was cDNA or gDNA that came from T cells, B-cell-depleted T cells, or PBMCs.

CDR1 and CDR2 (germline): ENHRY, SYGVKD. The CDR3 is made up of 17 amino acids. Trimming took 0 bases from V and 3 from J; bases not matched to a gene: 7. V usage is TRBV10-3 and J usage is TRBJ1-2, with TRBD1 matching 10 bases. The sample consisted of peripheral blood. This receptor was obtained from a man aged 50-59 years with acute or convalescent COVID-19. The CDR3 region has the DNA TGTGCCATCAGTGAGTCGAATGGGGACAGGGGCCACTATGGCTACACCTTC. Translation gives CAISESNGDRGHYGYTF.